The next 4 T cell receptor beta chains were all read from a single sample in a study of T cells in tuberculosis. TCRdb keeps only in-frame clones here, not all; method: immunoSEQ multiplex PCR. The sample lists some 31,000 clones; about 95% were seen once. The material sequenced was PBMCs. The receptors originated from a donor between 10 and 35 years old with latent tuberculosis or without tuberculosis infection.

In its sample, this clone was seen a few times. The gene calls are TRBV5-1 and TRBJ1-5; D possibly corresponds to TRBD1 (6 bases). The germline gives CDR1 SGHRS, CDR2 YFSETQ. V shed 1 base and J shed 2 bases, with 13 bases lying between them. The CDR3 contains 16 residues. The CDR3 DNA sequence: TGCGCCAGCAGCTTGCGTGGCAGGGGCGGCAATCAGCCCCAGCATTTT. Translated: CASSLRGRGGNQPQHF.

The chain recombines TRBV5-1 with TRBJ2-5; TRBD1 might be the D (6 bases). Germline CDR1 is SGHRS and CDR2 is YFSETQ. Trimming shortened V by 9 bases and J by 0 bases, and 21 bases separated the two germline ends. This CDR3 comprises 16 residues. CDR3 residues: CATRSGSTGYQETQYF. CDR3 in DNA: TGCGCCACCCGGAGTGGGTCCACAGGGTACCAAGAGACCCAGTACTTC.

The rearrangement joins TRBV9 to TRBJ2-3, with 7 positions matching TRBD2. Looked up from germline, CDR1 is SGDLS and CDR2 is YYNGEE. V trimming: 0 bases; J trimming: 7 bases; junction bases outside the gene matches: 8. The CDR3 extends over 15 amino acids. CDR3 in amino acids: CASSVGVGGVNTQYF. The CDR3 nucleotides are TGTGCCAGCAGCGTAGGAGTGGGAGGGGTAAATACGCAGTATTTT.

This clone has a single count. CDR3 bases: TGCGCCAGCAGCTTACCAGAATCCCTGAACACTGAAGCTTTCTTT. Translating gives CASSLPESLNTEAFF. The V gene is TRBV5-1, the J gene TRBJ1-1; D call uncertain. The CDR3 extends over 15 amino acids. V lost 2 bases and J 0 bases, leaving 11 bases between the germline ends. In germline, CDR1 is SGHRS, CDR2 YFSETQ.